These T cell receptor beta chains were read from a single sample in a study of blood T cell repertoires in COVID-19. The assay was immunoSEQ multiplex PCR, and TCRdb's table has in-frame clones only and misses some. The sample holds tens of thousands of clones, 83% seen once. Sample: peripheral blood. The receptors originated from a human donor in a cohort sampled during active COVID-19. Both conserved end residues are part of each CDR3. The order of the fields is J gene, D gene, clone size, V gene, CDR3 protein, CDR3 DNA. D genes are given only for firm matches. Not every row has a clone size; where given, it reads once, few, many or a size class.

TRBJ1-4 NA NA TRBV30 CAWRTYRVTNEKLFF TGTGCCTGGAGGACATACAGGGTAACTAATGAAAAACTGTTTTTT
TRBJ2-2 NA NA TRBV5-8 CASSSNAGYTGELFF TGTGCCAGCAGCTCCAACGCAGGGTACACCGGGGAGCTGTTTTTT
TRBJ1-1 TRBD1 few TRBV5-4 CASSKDRERILYTEAFF TGTGCCAGCAGCAAAGACAGGGAGCGAATCTTATACACTGAAGCTTTCTTT
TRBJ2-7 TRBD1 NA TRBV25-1 CASSDLRDSRNEQYF TGTGCCAGCAGTGACCTACGGGACAGTCGAAACGAGCAGTACTTC
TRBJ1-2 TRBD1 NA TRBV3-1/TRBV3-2 CASSRDNRGYYGYTF TGTGCCAGCAGTCGAGATAACAGGGGATACTATGGCTACACCTTC
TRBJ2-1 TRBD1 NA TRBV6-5 CASSYSLQGDNEQFF TGTGCCAGCAGTTACTCGCTACAGGGGGACAATGAGCAGTTCTTC
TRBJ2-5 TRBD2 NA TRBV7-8 CASSLVTGGPETQYF TGTGCCAGCAGCTTAGTAACGGGAGGGCCAGAGACCCAGTACTTC
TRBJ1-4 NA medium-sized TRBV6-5 CASSPVATNEKLFF TGTGCCAGCAGTCCAGTTGCAACTAATGAAAAACTGTTTTTT
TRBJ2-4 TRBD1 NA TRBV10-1 CASSSTGIDIQYF TGCGCCAGCAGCTCGACAGGGATTGACATTCAGTACTTC
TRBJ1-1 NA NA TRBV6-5 CASRNWDIMNTEAFF TGTGCCAGCAGGAATTGGGACATCATGAACACTGAAGCTTTCTTT
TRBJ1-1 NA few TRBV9 CASSVSGVTEAFF TGTGCCAGCAGCGTATCAGGGGTCACTGAAGCTTTCTTT
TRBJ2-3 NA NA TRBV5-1 CASSPGAVESTDTQYF TGCGCCAGCAGCCCGGGAGCGGTGGAGAGCACAGATACGCAGTATTTT
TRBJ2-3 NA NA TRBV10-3 CATTSSAVGPDTQYF TGTGCCACCACCTCTAGCGCCGTTGGTCCAGATACGCAGTATTTT
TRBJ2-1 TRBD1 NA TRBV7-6 CASSRGTAYNEQFF TGTGCCAGCAGCCGTGGGACAGCCTACAATGAGCAGTTCTTC
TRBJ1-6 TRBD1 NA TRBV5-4 CASSARQGVDSPLHF TGTGCCAGCAGCGCCCGACAGGGAGTGGATTCACCCCTCCACTTT
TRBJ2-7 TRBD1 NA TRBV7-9 CASSLGQGRHEQYF TGTGCCAGCAGCTTGGGACAGGGGCGCCACGAGCAGTACTTC
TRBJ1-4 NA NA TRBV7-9 CASSLRTAGEKLFF TGTGCCAGCAGCTTACGGACAGCCGGTGAAAAACTGTTTTTT
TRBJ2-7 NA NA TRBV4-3 CASSQDRGEEQYF TGCGCCAGCAGCCAAGACAGGGGTGAGGAGCAGTACTTC
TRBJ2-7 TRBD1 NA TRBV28 CASSAGTGSYEQYF TGTGCCAGCAGTGCCGGGACAGGATCCTACGAGCAGTACTTC
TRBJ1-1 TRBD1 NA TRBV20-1 CSASKQGRTEAFF TGCAGTGCTAGTAAACAGGGGAGAACTGAAGCTTTCTTT
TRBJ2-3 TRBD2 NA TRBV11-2 CASSLLAGGRTDTQYF TGTGCCAGCAGCCTACTAGCGGGGGGCCGCACAGATACGCAGTATTTT
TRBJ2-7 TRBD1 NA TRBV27 CASASRYGQGPYEQYF TGTGCCAGCGCCTCAAGGTATGGACAGGGTCCCTACGAGCAGTACTTC
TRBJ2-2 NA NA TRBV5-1 CASSRGTGVVYTGELFF TGCGCCAGCAGCCGTGGAACGGGGGTTGTGTACACCGGGGAGCTGTTTTTT
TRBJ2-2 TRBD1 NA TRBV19 CASSTPDRGIPRTGELFF TGTGCCAGTAGTACCCCGGACAGGGGGATCCCTCGGACCGGGGAGCTGTTTTTT
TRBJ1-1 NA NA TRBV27 CASSFGRMNTEAFF TGTGCCAGCAGTTTTGGCCGAATGAACACTGAAGCTTTCTTT
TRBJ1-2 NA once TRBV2 CASSENAARGYGYTF TGTGCCAGCAGTGAAAACGCGGCGAGAGGCTATGGCTACACCTTC
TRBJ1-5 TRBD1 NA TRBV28 CASSSPGQGSQPQHF TGTGCCAGCAGCTCTCCCGGACAGGGCTCTCAGCCCCAGCATTTT
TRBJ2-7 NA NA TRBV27 CASSVLQGPDHEQYF TGTGCCAGCAGTGTCCTACAGGGTCCGGACCACGAGCAGTACTTC
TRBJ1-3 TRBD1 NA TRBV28 CASSLRTGNTGNTIYF TGTGCCAGCAGTTTAAGGACAGGAAACACTGGAAACACCATATATTTT
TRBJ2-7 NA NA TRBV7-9 CASSSPDIHYEQYF TGTGCCAGCAGTTCCCCCGACATCCACTACGAGCAGTACTTC
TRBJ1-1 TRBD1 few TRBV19 CASIPGQGGYTEAFF TGTGCCAGTATACCGGGACAGGGAGGGTACACTGAAGCTTTCTTT
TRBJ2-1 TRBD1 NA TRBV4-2 CASSRPQGVYNEQFF TGTGCCAGCAGCCGTCCACAGGGGGTATACAATGAGCAGTTCTTC
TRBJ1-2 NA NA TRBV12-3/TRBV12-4 CASRPGLAGGYTF TGTGCCAGCAGACCCGGTTTGGCGGGAGGCTACACCTTC
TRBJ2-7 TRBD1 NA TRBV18 CASSRRDRGFYEQYF TGTGCCAGCTCACGGAGAGACAGGGGGTTCTACGAGCAGTACTTC
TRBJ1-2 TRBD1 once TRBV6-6 CASSDRGSGYGYTF TGTGCCAGCAGTGACAGGGGGTCAGGCTATGGCTACACCTTC
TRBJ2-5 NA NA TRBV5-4 CASSSLVTQKGTQYF TGTGCCAGCAGCTCACTCGTGACACAGAAAGGGACCCAGTACTTC
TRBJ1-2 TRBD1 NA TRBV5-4 CASSPLSGQVNYGYTF TGTGCCAGCAGCCCTCTGTCAGGACAGGTTAACTATGGCTACACCTTC
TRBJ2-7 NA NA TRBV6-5 CASSAPSSYEQYF TGTGCCAGCTCCGCTCCTAGCTCCTACGAGCAGTACTTC
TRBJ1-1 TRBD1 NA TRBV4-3 CASSQVTGQGRGTEAFF TGCGCCAGCAGCCAGGTAACCGGACAGGGAAGAGGCACTGAAGCTTTCTTT
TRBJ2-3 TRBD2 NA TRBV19 CASSITLAGMGTDTQYF TGTGCCAGTAGTATAACCCTAGCGGGGATGGGGACAGATACGCAGTATTTT
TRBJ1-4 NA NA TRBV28 CASSLGGAGNEKLFF TGTGCCAGCAGTTTGGGGGGGGCAGGTAATGAAAAACTGTTTTTT
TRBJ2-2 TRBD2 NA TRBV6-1 CASSAAGGLGTGELFF TGTGCCAGCAGTGCCGCGGGGGGGCTAGGCACCGGGGAGCTGTTTTTT
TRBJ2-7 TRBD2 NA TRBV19 CASARTSLNYEQYF TGTGCCAGTGCTAGGACTAGCCTGAACTACGAGCAGTACTTC
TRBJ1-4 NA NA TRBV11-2 CASSFTAGATNEKLFF TGTGCCAGCAGCTTCACGGCGGGGGCAACTAATGAAAAACTGTTTTTT
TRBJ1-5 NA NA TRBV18 CASSPGRGRGQPQHF TGTGCCAGCTCACCCGGCAGGGGACGAGGGCAGCCCCAGCATTTT
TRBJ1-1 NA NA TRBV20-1 CSARLRGRAFF TGCAGTGCTAGACTAAGGGGTAGGGCTTTCTTT
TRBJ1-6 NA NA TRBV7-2 CASHEIYNSPLHF TGTGCCAGCCATGAGATTTATAATTCACCCCTCCACTTT
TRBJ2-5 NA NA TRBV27 CASSQFQGIQETQYF TGTGCCAGCAGCCAATTCCAGGGAATCCAAGAGACCCAGTACTTC
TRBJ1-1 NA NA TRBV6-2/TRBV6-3 CASSLGGLGTEAFF TGTGCCAGCAGCCTCGGGGGGCTAGGGACTGAAGCTTTCTTT
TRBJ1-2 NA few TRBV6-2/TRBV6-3 CASSYDQGPIYGYTF TGTGCCAGCAGTTACGATCAGGGCCCCATCTATGGCTACACCTTC
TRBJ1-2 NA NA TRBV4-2 CASSPQGFSGGYTF TGTGCCAGCAGCCCTCAGGGGTTCAGCGGCGGCTACACCTTC
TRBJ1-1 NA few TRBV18 CASSSERGTEAFF TGTGCCAGCTCATCGGAAAGGGGTACTGAAGCTTTCTTT
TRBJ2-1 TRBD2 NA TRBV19 CASSATSGGRDEQFF TGTGCCAGTAGTGCGACTAGCGGGGGGCGAGATGAGCAGTTCTTC
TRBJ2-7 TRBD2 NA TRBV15 CATSTSGLSYEQYF TGTGCCACCAGCACCTCGGGACTATCCTACGAGCAGTACTTC
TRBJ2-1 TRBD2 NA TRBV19 CASSAAGGYYNEQFF TGTGCCAGTAGTGCAGCGGGGGGGTACTACAATGAGCAGTTCTTC
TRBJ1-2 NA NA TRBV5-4 CASSPATQGSYGYTF TGTGCCAGCAGCCCAGCCACACAGGGATCCTATGGCTACACCTTC
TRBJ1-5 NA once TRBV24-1 CATSDPALEVDQPQHF TGTGCCACCAGTGACCCGGCCCTAGAAGTCGATCAGCCCCAGCATTTT
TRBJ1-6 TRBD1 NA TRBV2 CASSEGQGNSPLHF TGTGCCAGCAGTGAAGGACAGGGGAATTCACCCCTCCACTTT
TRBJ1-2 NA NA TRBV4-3 CASSQDVAGGLFGYTF TGCGCCAGCAGCCAAGATGTCGCGGGGGGCCTCTTCGGCTACACCTTC
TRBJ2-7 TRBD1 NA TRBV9 CASSVRDRAYEQYF TGTGCCAGCAGCGTACGGGACAGAGCCTACGAGCAGTACTTC